The entry below describes one T cell receptor beta chain. V lost 1 base, J lost 3 bases, and 6 bases lay in between. This CDR3 has 13 residues. Looked up from germline, CDR1 is LNHDA and CDR2 is SQIVND (reference sequence). These data originate in a study of OX40 agonist ivuxolimab in advanced cancers. Profiled with immunoSEQ multiplex PCR; TCRdb holds only in-frame clones, not every one. This sample yields approximately 80,000 clones, of which around 86% are seen a single time; roughly 0.26% belongs to the top ten. The sequence was obtained from an adult with an advanced solid tumor such as melanoma, head and neck, liver or kidney cancer. This material consisted of CD4+ or CD8+ T cells sorted from blood, taken in a trial of the OX40 agonist ivuxolimab. V and J are TRBV19 and TRBJ2-5, with D hard to call. In DNA form, the CDR3 reads TGTGCCAGTAGTATAGCCCTAAAAGAGACCCAGTACTTC. It specifies CASSIALKETQYF.